A single sample is the source of the 30 T cell receptor beta chains below, sequenced in a study of T cell responses to AZD1222 COVID-19 vaccine (dated by TCRdb to about 2021). Library creation used the immunoSEQ multiplex PCR assay. As stored in TCRdb, this immuneACCESS dataset retains in-frame rearrangements with V and J assigned. A fraction of the clones does not appear; measured against another copy, unresolved V genes explain less than half of the discrepancy, and the remainder lacks a known reason. The sample yields roughly 150,000 clones; 70% to 90% were counted once. The biggest ten clones account for 3% to 4% of the sample. Reading the label with the study, this specimen's time point is: baseline before first vaccination. What the treatment or condition label conveys for this sample: meningococcal conjugate vaccine given as trial control. This specimen consisted of peripheral blood, obtained on day 0 of MenACWY control vaccination. These receptors all stem from an adult in good health.

The chain has TRBV19 and TRBJ2-1, with D uncertain. CDR1 is LNHDA and CDR2 is SQIVND in the germline V gene (reference sequence). The CDR3 is made up of 15 amino acids. Deletions cut 0 bases from V and 5 bases from J, with 11 bases between. Written as DNA, the CDR3 is TGTGCCAGTAGTATAGATGGTATTTACGACAATGAGCAGTTCTTC. It specifies CASSIDGIYDNEQFF.

The chain links TRBV6-1 to TRBJ1-2; 8 bases match TRBD1. Germline V CDR1 and CDR2: MNHNS, SASEGT. This CDR3 spans 14 amino acids. Trimming removed 2 bases from V and 8 bases from J; junction bases left unmatched: 7. CDR3 in DNA: TGTGCCAGCAGTGAACCCGCGGACAGGGACGGCTACACCTTC. This sequence encodes CASSEPADRDGYTF.

This chain connects TRBV19 to TRBJ2-6; the match to TRBD1 covers 8 bases. Unmatched junction bases numbered 11, after V lost 7 bases and J lost 0 bases. CDR3 length: 18 amino acids. Per germline, CDR1 LNHDA and CDR2 SQIVND (reference sequence). The CDR3 nucleotides read TGTGCCAGTATCCGGGACAGGTGGGCAAGCTCTGGGGCCAACGTCCTGACTTTC. Translating it yields CASIRDRWASSGANVLTF.

The chain carries TRBV6-5 and TRBJ2-1, with TRBD2 matching 7 bases. CDR1 is MNHEY and CDR2 is SVGAGI in the germline V gene. With 8 bases clipped from V and 0 bases from J, the junction kept 4 bases outside the gene matches. The CDR3 loop spans 14 amino acids. CDR3 sequence: CASGGEGSYNEQFF. CDR3 bases: TGTGCCAGCGGCGGGGAGGGCTCCTACAATGAGCAGTTCTTC.

The chain has TRBV2 and TRBJ2-5; possible D gene TRBD2, 5 bases. The germline V and J ends were trimmed by 7 bases and 5 bases, with 20 bases remaining between them. The germline V gene has CDR1 SNHLY and CDR2 FYNNEI. This CDR3 is 15 amino acids long. The CDR3 protein is CASTVPRAKGETQYF. The CDR3 DNA follows: TGTGCCAGCACGGTACCGCGGGCTAAAGGGGAGACCCAGTACTTC.

The rearrangement links TRBV5-1 to TRBJ1-1; 7 bases are a match to TRBD1. With V trimmed by 4 bases and J by 1 base, 7 bases remained unmatched. This CDR3 is 15 amino acids long. Germline loops: CDR1 SGHRS, CDR2 YFSETQ. This CDR3 is CASSPQDRENTEAFF. For the CDR3, the DNA is TGCGCCAGCAGCCCGCAAGACAGGGAGAACACTGAAGCTTTCTTT.

The CDR3 is CAWSFENSGNTIYF. CDR3 bases: TGTGCCTGGAGTTTCGAGAACTCTGGAAACACCATATATTTT. The V and J genes are TRBV30 and TRBJ1-3; D is uncertain. The germline V and J ends were trimmed by 2 bases and 0 bases, with 8 bases remaining between them. The CDR3 length is 14 residues. The germline gives CDR1 GTSNPN, CDR2 SVGIG (reference sequence).

The V gene is TRBV2, the J gene TRBJ2-2; 13 bases line up with TRBD2. V gave up 6 bases and J gave up 3 bases; unmatched junction bases: 4. The CDR3 has 16 amino acids. Germline CDR1 and CDR2: SNHLY and FYNNEI. The CDR3 nucleotides read TGTGCCAGCAGAGGGGGACTAGCGGGGTACACCGGGGAGCTGTTTTTT. Protein: CASRGGLAGYTGELFF.

The chain uses TRBV29-1 and TRBJ1-1; D gene unclear. CDR3 size: 10 residues. CDR1 is SQVTM and CDR2 is ANQGSEA in the germline V gene. V shed 3 bases and J shed 3 bases, with 2 bases lying between them. The chain's CDR3 is CSVEDTEAFF. The DNA of the CDR3 is TGCAGCGTTGAGGACACTGAAGCTTTCTTT.

V and J are TRBV6-5 and TRBJ1-5; weak D call: TRBD1 (5 bases). The CDR3 is made up of 14 amino acids. V was shortened by 9 bases and J by 0 bases, with 12 bases between the two germline ends. CDR1 MNHEY and CDR2 SVGAGI come from the germline V gene. CDR3 amino acids: CASEEGTSNQPQHF. For the CDR3, the DNA is TGTGCCAGTGAAGAGGGGACTAGCAATCAGCCCCAGCATTTT.

The chain links TRBV4-2 to TRBJ1-2; TRBD1 might be the D (5 bases). Germline CDR1 reads LGHNA; CDR2 reads YNFKEQ. The CDR3 sequence is 15 residues long. Trimming took off 0 bases at V and 5 bases at J, with 13 bases between the two ends. The DNA for the CDR3 is TGTGCCAGCAGCCAAGACCCCAGGGCCCAATATGGCTACACCTTC. This codes for CASSQDPRAQYGYTF.

V gene TRBV7-2 combines with J gene TRBJ1-2, with 9 nucleotides matching TRBD1. Germline CDR1 SGHTA, CDR2 FQGNSA. The CDR3 totals 16 residues. J was trimmed by 8 bases and V by 3 bases; bases with no gene match: 13. This CDR3 reads CASSFGLPGQGQGYTF. DNA of the CDR3: TGTGCCAGCAGCTTCGGGTTACCGGGACAGGGTCAAGGCTACACCTTC.

The chain is built from TRBV29-1 and TRBJ2-2; D remains unclear. The CDR3 runs 13 residues. Germline CDR1 reads SQVTM; CDR2 reads ANQGSEA. Deletions cut 6 bases from V and 0 bases from J, with 8 bases between. CDR3 nucleotide sequence: TGCAGCGTCACCACACCGAACACCGGGGAGCTGTTTTTT. This gives the protein CSVTTPNTGELFF.

This chain uses TRBV3-1 (or the pseudogene TRBV3-2) with TRBJ1-1; no clear D. Germline-derived CDR1 and CDR2 are LGHDT and YNNKEL (reference sequence). V was pared by 0 bases and J by 3 bases, with 11 bases between. This CDR3 contains 15 residues. CDR3 loop: CASSQDPRRDTEAFF. For the CDR3, the DNA is TGTGCCAGCAGCCAAGACCCCCGGCGGGACACTGAAGCTTTCTTT.

This clone was detected only once. The V and J genes are TRBV6-2 or TRBV6-3 and TRBJ1-4; perhaps TRBD1 as D (5 bases). Germline V lookup: CDR1 MNHEY, CDR2 SVGEGT. The CDR3 totals 15 residues. V was cut by 2 bases and J by 7 bases, with 14 bases left in between. The CDR3 region is CASSYRDGLGEKLFF. CDR3 coding DNA: TGTGCCAGCAGTTACCGGGACGGATTAGGTGAAAAACTGTTTTTT.

DNA for the CDR3: TGTGCCAGCTCCAGGGGGAACACTGAAGCTTTCTTT. Residues: CASSRGNTEAFF. The rearrangement links TRBV7-9 to TRBJ1-1; TRBD1 is a possible D gene (6 bases). Germline assignment: CDR1 SEHNR and CDR2 FQNEAQ (reference sequence). Trimming stripped 8 bases from V and 1 base from J, with 8 bases between. There are 12 residues in the CDR3.

This chain links TRBV11-3 with TRBJ2-7, with TRBD2 as a possible D gene (7 bases). This CDR3 spans 17 amino acids. Trimming took off 7 bases at V and 1 base at J, with 23 bases between the two ends. Looked up from germline, CDR1 is SGHNT and CDR2 is YENEEA. The DNA of the CDR3 is TGTGCCAGCACCTCAGGAGCCTTCGGGGGGCAGTCCTACGAGCAGTACTTC. Its translation is CASTSGAFGGQSYEQYF.

The chain is built from TRBV5-1 and TRBJ2-2; D unclear. The germline V gene has CDR1 SGHRS and CDR2 YFSETQ. V was shortened by 2 bases and J by 0 bases, with 11 bases between the two germline ends. The length of the CDR3 is 16 residues. The CDR3 nucleotides are TGCGCCAGCAGCTTATCGAGCACGGCGAACACCGGGGAGCTGTTTTTT. Its protein is CASSLSSTANTGELFF. Supplemented by reference TRBV5-1 and TRBJ2-2, the full variable domain reads KAGVTQTPRYLIKTRGQQVTLSCSPISGHRSVSWYQQTPGQGLQFLFEYFSETQRNKGNFPGRFSGRQFSNSRSEMNVSTLELGDSALYLCASSLSSTANTGELFFGEGSRLTVL.

V is TRBV7-3 and J is TRBJ2-3, with D uncertain. Germline-derived CDR1 and CDR2 are SGHTA and FQGTGA. This CDR3 contains 15 residues. V shed 5 bases and J shed 0 bases, with 12 bases lying between them. DNA for the CDR3: TGTGCCAGCAGCCAACGCGCCGCTAGCACAGATACGCAGTATTTT. Its translation is CASSQRAASTDTQYF.

Details on this clone: The sample contains more than one DNA sequence encoding this CDR3. The chain has TRBV18 and TRBJ2-1; 9 positions agree with TRBD2. V shed 3 bases and J 2 bases; nucleotides not matched to a gene: 2. This CDR3 has 15 residues. The germline V gene has CDR1 KGHSH and CDR2 LQKENI. The CDR3 protein is CASSPLAGTYNEQFF. The CDR3 DNA reads TGTGCCAGCTCACCTCTAGCGGGGACCTACAATGAGCAGTTCTTC.

Note on this clone: This sample includes further DNA sequences coding for the same CDR3. V and J are TRBV2 and TRBJ2-5; the D is unclear. Germline loops: CDR1 SNHLY, CDR2 FYNNEI. V was cut by 2 bases and J by 5 bases, with 3 bases left in between. The CDR3 sequence is 11 residues long. CDR3 DNA: TGTGCCAGCAGTGAAAGGGAGACCCAGTACTTC. Protein product: CASSERETQYF. The full variable domain, its missing parts supplied by reference TRBV2 and TRBJ2-5, is EPEVTQTPSHQVTQMGQEVILRCVPISNHLYFYWYRQILGQKVEFLVSFYNNEISEKSEIFDDQFSVERPDGSNFTLKIRSTKLEDSAMYFCASSERETQYFGPGTRLLVL.

V usage is TRBV24-1 and J usage is TRBJ1-1; TRBD1 might be the D (5 bases). Germline V gene lookup returns CDR1 KGHDR and CDR2 SFDVKD. This CDR3 has 15 amino acids. V shed 2 bases and J shed 6 bases, with 15 bases lying between them. The chain's CDR3 is CATSDSGALDAEAFF. As DNA, the CDR3 is TGTGCCACCAGTGATTCCGGGGCGCTGGATGCTGAAGCTTTCTTT.

V and J are TRBV4-3 and TRBJ2-1, with TRBD1 identical over 10 bases. This CDR3 has 17 residues. CDR1 LGHNA and CDR2 YSLEER come from the germline V gene. The junction had 3 bases not matched to a gene; V was cut back by 0 bases and J by 1 base. CDR3 coding DNA: TGCGCCAGCAGCCAAGATCGGACAGGGGGTTCCTACAATGAGCAGTTCTTC. This gives the protein CASSQDRTGGSYNEQFF.

V usage is TRBV7-9 and J usage is TRBJ2-2; tentatively, D is TRBD2 (6 bases). The CDR3 contains 16 residues. The germline CDR1 and CDR2 sequences are SEHNR and FQNEAQ (reference sequence). V lost 1 base, J lost 5 bases, and 14 bases lay in between. The chain's CDR3 is CASSLVGGPETGELFF. CDR3 DNA sequence: TGTGCCAGCAGCTTAGTTGGAGGGCCGGAGACCGGGGAGCTGTTTTTT.

The chain carries TRBV30 and TRBJ2-2; 8 bases fit TRBD2. Trimming removed 4 bases from V and 6 bases from J; junction bases left unmatched: 16. The length of the CDR3 is 17 residues. Germline CDR1 reads GTSNPN; CDR2 reads SVGIG (reference sequence). CDR3 amino acids: CAWKTSQGGRFAGELFF. The CDR3 DNA is TGTGCCTGGAAGACCTCCCAGGGCGGGAGGTTCGCCGGGGAGCTGTTTTTT.

The chain employs TRBV6-1 and TRBJ1-1; D perhaps matches TRBD1 (5 bases). Deletions cut 1 base from V and 10 bases from J, with 10 bases between. The CDR3 is made up of 12 amino acids. CDR1 and CDR2 (germline): MNHNS, SASEGT. The CDR3 loop reads CASSEDRDLAFF. The CDR3 DNA sequence: TGTGCCAGCAGTGAAGATCGGGACCTAGCTTTCTTT.

V usage is TRBV30 and J usage is TRBJ2-2; 9 nucleotides line up with TRBD2. CDR1 is GTSNPN and CDR2 is SVGIG in the germline V gene (reference sequence). Trimming at V came to 7 bases and at J to 0 bases, leaving 9 bases not matched to a gene. The CDR3 spans 16 residues. CDR3 loop: CASPGRGGANTGELFF. In nucleotides, the CDR3 is TGTGCCTCCCCAGGGCGGGGGGGCGCGAACACCGGGGAGCTGTTTTTT.

The chain employs TRBV4-1 and TRBJ1-2; D is uncertain. The V end lost 1 base, the J end lost 7 bases, and 13 bases lay between the germline ends. There are 14 residues in the CDR3. CDR1 is MGHRA and CDR2 is YSYEKL in the germline V gene. Here the CDR3 reads CASSQGLLGAGYTF. The DNA for the CDR3 is TGCGCCAGCAGCCAAGGATTATTGGGAGCTGGCTACACCTTC.

CDR3 nucleotide sequence: TGTGCCAGCAGTTCGACTAGCTATGGGAATGAGCAGTTCTTC. It translates to CASSSTSYGNEQFF. The chain combines TRBV27 with TRBJ2-1, with TRBD2 matching over 7 bases. In germline, CDR1 is MNHEY, CDR2 SMNVEV (reference sequence). With 4 bases clipped from V and 7 bases from J, the junction kept 7 bases outside the gene matches. The CDR3 extends over 14 amino acids.

The chain couples TRBV12-3 or TRBV12-4 to TRBJ2-3; no clear D gene. The CDR3 spans 13 residues. V lost 5 bases to trimming and J lost 6 bases, with 12 bases between them. The CDR3 nucleotides are TGTGCCAGCAGTGCCCGGGCTGGGGATACGCAGTATTTT. This sequence encodes CASSARAGDTQYF.